The 20 T cell receptor beta chains below come from one sample, sequenced in a study of cytotoxic CD8 clonotypes in ibrutinib-treated CLL (dated by TCRdb to the early 2020s). This specimen's time point label, interpreted: 12 months on ibrutinib. The library was generated by the immunoSEQ multiplex PCR assay. In TCRdb, the immuneACCESS table is reduced to in-frame sequences with V and J assigned. These tables do not hold every clone; where another copy was compared, an unresolved V gene accounts for under half, and the others remain unexplained. The sample contains about 140,000 clones, about 80% of them found a single time. The ten top clones hold 25% to 35% of the sample. The sample was PBMCs, taken after 12 months of ibrutinib treatment. All receptors come from a human donor with chronic lymphocytic leukemia.

The chain has TRBV4-1 and TRBJ2-7; 7 nucleotides match TRBD1. Germline V lookup: CDR1 MGHRA, CDR2 YSYEKL. Trimming at V came to 1 base and at J to 6 bases, leaving 6 bases not matched to a gene. The CDR3 is 14 amino acids. DNA for the CDR3: TGCGCCAGCAGCCAAGCCGGAACAGGGGTCGAGCAGTACTTC. Amino acids: CASSQAGTGVEQYF.

V is TRBV5-1 and J is TRBJ2-3; D possibly corresponds to TRBD1 (5 bases). The germline gives CDR1 SGHRS, CDR2 YFSETQ. Trimming took 6 bases from V and 0 from J, leaving 11 bases between them. CDR3 size: 14 residues. This chain's CDR3 is CASNLRASTDTQYF. CDR3 coding DNA: TGCGCCAGCAACCTCAGGGCTAGCACAGATACGCAGTATTTT.

V usage is TRBV6-1 and J usage is TRBJ1-5, with 7 nucleotides matching TRBD1. V lost 3 bases and J lost 7; bases outside the gene matches: 9. Germline values: CDR1 MNHNS, CDR2 SASEGT. The CDR3 is 15 residues long. The CDR3 spells CASSDPDRRVQPQHF. CDR3 DNA: TGTGCCAGCAGTGATCCGGACAGGCGTGTGCAGCCCCAGCATTTT.

The V gene is TRBV5-4, the J gene TRBJ2-6, with D hard to call. The V and J ends lost 4 bases and 1 base respectively, with 15 bases between them. Germline assignment: CDR1 SGHNT and CDR2 YYREEE (reference sequence). CDR3 length equals 17 residues. CDR3 sequence: CASSPKGVSSGANVLTF. The CDR3, as DNA: TGTGCCAGCAGCCCCAAGGGCGTCTCTTCTGGGGCCAACGTCCTGACTTTC.

This sequence joins TRBV19 and TRBJ2-7; 8 bases line up with TRBD1. The CDR3 extends over 15 amino acids. J lost 5 bases, V lost 3 bases, and 9 bases had no gene match. Germline CDR1 is LNHDA and CDR2 is SQIVND (reference sequence). The chain's CDR3 is CASSMAGTGVNEQYF. The CDR3 coding sequence is TGTGCCAGTAGTATGGCTGGGACAGGCGTCAACGAGCAGTACTTC. Looking up the rest from reference TRBV19 and TRBJ2-7 gives the full variable domain: DGGITQSPKYLFRKEGQNVTLSCEQNLNHDAMYWYRQDPGQGLRLIYYSQIVNDFQKGDIAEGYSVSREKKESFPLTVTSAQKNPTAFYLCASSMAGTGVNEQYFGPGTRLTVT.

The V and J genes are TRBV6-4 and TRBJ1-2, with 9 bases lining up with TRBD1. Germline-derived CDR1 and CDR2 are MRHNA and SNTAGT. This CDR3 has 13 amino acids. Unmatched junction bases numbered 8, after V lost 7 bases and J lost 8 bases. The CDR3, as DNA: TGTGCCAGCAACGGACAGGGGATAGGGGGCTACACCTTC. Its protein is CASNGQGIGGYTF.

The chain uses TRBV11-1 and TRBJ1-1, with 8 nucleotides matching TRBD1. The CDR3 length is 16 residues. CDR1 is SGHAT, CDR2 FQDESV, per germline (reference sequence). V lost 5 bases, J lost 0 bases, and 8 bases stayed unmatched. The CDR3 sequence is CASSLPTGALNTEAFF. CDR3 bases: TGTGCCAGCAGCCTACCGACAGGGGCACTGAACACTGAAGCTTTCTTT.

The chain recombines TRBV5-1 with TRBJ2-3, with 7 bases identical to TRBD1. The germline gives CDR1 SGHRS, CDR2 YFSETQ. The CDR3 is 15 residues long. Germline trimming cut 3 bases from V and 0 bases from J; bases unmatched to any gene: 4. CDR3 loop: CASSSGTVSTDTQYF. CDR3 nucleotides: TGCGCCAGCAGCTCTGGGACAGTTAGCACAGATACGCAGTATTTT.

This clone was seen a handful of times. The chain employs TRBV2 and TRBJ2-1; no firm D call. CDR1 is SNHLY and CDR2 is FYNNEI in the germline V gene. CDR3 length: 10 residues. V lost 8 bases, J lost 9 bases, and 8 bases lay in between. The CDR3 here is CASRFVEQFF. CDR3 coding DNA: TGTGCCAGCCGATTTGTTGAGCAGTTCTTC.

This clone is a singleton in its sample. This sequence joins TRBV18 and TRBJ2-2, with D hard to call. The germline gives CDR1 KGHSH, CDR2 LQKENI. The CDR3 sequence is 13 residues long. V lost 1 base, J lost 8 bases, and 8 bases lay in between. CDR3 in amino acids: CASSPLDAGELFF. CDR3 sequence (DNA): TGTGCCAGCTCACCACTAGATGCTGGGGAGCTGTTTTTT. Combining the CDR3 with reference TRBV18 and TRBJ2-2 gives the whole variable domain NAGVMQNPRHLVRRRGQEARLRCSPMKGHSHVYWYRQLPEEGLKFMVYLQKENIIDESGMPKERFSAEFPKEGPSILRIQQVVRGDSAAYFCASSPLDAGELFFGEGSRLTVL.

V usage is TRBV6-5 and J usage is TRBJ1-4; no clear D gene. V was clipped by 4 bases and J by 7 bases, with 16 bases between them. The germline V gene encodes CDR1 MNHEY and CDR2 SVGAGI. This CDR3 region has 15 residues. This CDR3 reads CASSSTQINLEKLFF. DNA for the CDR3: TGTGCCAGCAGTTCGACACAGATAAACCTTGAAAAACTGTTTTTT.

The chain uses TRBV19 and TRBJ2-7; tentatively, D is TRBD2 (5 bases). V lost 9 bases and J lost 2, with 14 bases in between. Germline V gene data show CDR1 as LNHDA and CDR2 as SQIVND (reference sequence). This CDR3 comprises 13 residues. The CDR3 loop reads CASNPPGTYEQYF. The CDR3 DNA is TGTGCCAGCAATCCCCCGGGGACCTACGAGCAGTACTTC.

This clone counts as medium-sized. The chain combines TRBV5-1 with TRBJ2-3, with 11 positions matching TRBD1. This CDR3 comprises 15 residues. V trimming: 5 bases; J trimming: 5 bases; junction bases outside the gene matches: 7. Germline loops: CDR1 SGHRS, CDR2 YFSETQ. CDR3 sequence reads: CASSIQDRGRDTQYF. Written as DNA, the CDR3 is TGCGCCAGCAGTATCCAGGACAGGGGGCGAGATACGCAGTATTTT.

The chain is built from TRBV5-4 and TRBJ2-2; D is unresolved. The length of the CDR3 is 14 residues. The germline gives CDR1 SGHNT, CDR2 YYREEE (reference sequence). Trimming took 0 bases from V and 2 from J, leaving 5 bases between them. The CDR3 coding sequence is TGTGCCAGCAGCTTGGATGGCAACACCGGGGAGCTGTTTTTT. This sequence encodes CASSLDGNTGELFF.

The chain joins TRBV5-6 to TRBJ2-1; D is unclear. The germline V and J ends were trimmed by 2 bases and 0 bases, with 9 bases remaining between them. The CDR3 spans 15 residues. Germline V gene sequence: CDR1 SGHDT, CDR2 YYEEEE. CDR3 in amino acids: CASSFGGSSYNEQFF. The CDR3 region has the DNA TGTGCCAGCAGCTTCGGCGGAAGCTCCTACAATGAGCAGTTCTTC.

The chain has TRBV9 and TRBJ1-2; D gene ambiguous. The CDR3 has 17 residues. The V end lost 4 bases, the J end lost 6 bases, and 25 bases lay between the germline ends. The germline gives CDR1 SGDLS, CDR2 YYNGEE. CDR3 DNA: TGTGCCAGCAGCACCCGCACTCGACTAACCGAACTGGATGGCTACACCTTC. It yields the protein CASSTRTRLTELDGYTF.

The chain combines TRBV4-1 with TRBJ2-5; 7 positions agree with TRBD1. CDR3 length equals 15 residues. The V segment lost 2 bases and the J segment 4 bases; nucleotides outside the gene matches: 7. Germline-derived CDR1 and CDR2 are MGHRA and YSYEKL. CDR3 nucleotide sequence: TGCGCCAGCAGCCAAAGGGGGCAGATCAGAGAGACCCAGTACTTC. Translation gives CASSQRGQIRETQYF.

The chain has TRBV19 and TRBJ1-2; D not resolved. The germline V gene encodes CDR1 LNHDA and CDR2 SQIVND (reference sequence). The germline V and J ends were trimmed by 4 bases and 4 bases, with 10 bases remaining between them. CDR3 size: 13 residues. CDR3 nucleotide sequence: TGTGCCAGTAGTACCGCCGGAACCTATGGCTACACCTTC. Its protein product is CASSTAGTYGYTF. Looking up the rest from reference TRBV19 and TRBJ1-2 gives the full variable domain: DGGITQSPKYLFRKEGQNVTLSCEQNLNHDAMYWYRQDPGQGLRLIYYSQIVNDFQKGDIAEGYSVSREKKESFPLTVTSAQKNPTAFYLCASSTAGTYGYTFGSGTRLTVV.

The chain combines TRBV28 with TRBJ2-7; TRBD1 is a possible D gene (6 bases). This CDR3 is 15 amino acids long. Per the germline V gene, CDR1 is MDHEN and CDR2 is SYDVKM. The germline V and J ends were trimmed by 5 bases and 0 bases, with 14 bases remaining between them. CDR3 in amino acids: CASSQGRPSSYEQYF. CDR3 DNA: TGTGCCAGCAGTCAGGGGCGACCGAGCTCCTACGAGCAGTACTTC.

CDR3 amino acids: CAWNPTGTGFTFF. CDR3 sequence (DNA): TGTGCCTGGAATCCAACCGGGACAGGATTTACTTTCTTT. V is TRBV30 and J is TRBJ1-1; 8 bases match TRBD1. The V gene end was trimmed by 4 bases and the J gene end by 12 bases; junction bases not matched to a gene: 13. CDR1 is GTSNPN and CDR2 is SVGIG in the germline V gene (reference sequence). CDR3 size: 13 residues.